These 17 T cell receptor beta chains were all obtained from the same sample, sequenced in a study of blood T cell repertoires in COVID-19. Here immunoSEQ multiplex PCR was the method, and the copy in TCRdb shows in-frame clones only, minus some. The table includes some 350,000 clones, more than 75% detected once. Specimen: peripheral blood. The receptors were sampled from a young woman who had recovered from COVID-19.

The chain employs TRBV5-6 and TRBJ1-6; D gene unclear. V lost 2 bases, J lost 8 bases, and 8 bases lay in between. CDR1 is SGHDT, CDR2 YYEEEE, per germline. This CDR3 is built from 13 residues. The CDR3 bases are TGTGCCAGCAGCTTAACTAGGGATTCACCCCTCCACTTT. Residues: CASSLTRDSPLHF.

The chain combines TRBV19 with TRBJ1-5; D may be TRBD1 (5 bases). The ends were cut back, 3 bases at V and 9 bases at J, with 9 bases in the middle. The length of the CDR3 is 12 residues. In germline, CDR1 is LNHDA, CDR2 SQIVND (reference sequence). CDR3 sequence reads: CASSIRQGPQHF. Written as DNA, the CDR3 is TGTGCCAGTAGTATTCGTCAGGGGCCCCAGCATTTT.

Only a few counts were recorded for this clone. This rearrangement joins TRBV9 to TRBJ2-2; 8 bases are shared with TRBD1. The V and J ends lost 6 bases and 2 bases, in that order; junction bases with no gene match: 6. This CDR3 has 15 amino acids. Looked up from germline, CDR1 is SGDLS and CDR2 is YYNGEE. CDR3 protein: CASTRGTGNTGELFF. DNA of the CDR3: TGTGCCAGCACCCGGGGGACAGGCAACACCGGGGAGCTGTTTTTT.

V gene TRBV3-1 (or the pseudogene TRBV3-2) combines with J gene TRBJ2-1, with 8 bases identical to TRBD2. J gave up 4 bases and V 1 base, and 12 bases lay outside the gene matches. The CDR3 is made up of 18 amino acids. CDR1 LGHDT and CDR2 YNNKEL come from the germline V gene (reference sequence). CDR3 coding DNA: TGTGCCAGCAGCCAAGCCCTCCCCTGGGCGGGGGGATACAATGAGCAGTTCTTC. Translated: CASSQALPWAGGYNEQFF.

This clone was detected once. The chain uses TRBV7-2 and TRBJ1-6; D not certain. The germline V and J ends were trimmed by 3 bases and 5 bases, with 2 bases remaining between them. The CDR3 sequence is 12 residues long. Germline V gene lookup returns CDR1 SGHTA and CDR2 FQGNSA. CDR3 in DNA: TGTGCCAGCAGCTTTAATAATTCACCCCTCCACTTT. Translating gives CASSFNNSPLHF.

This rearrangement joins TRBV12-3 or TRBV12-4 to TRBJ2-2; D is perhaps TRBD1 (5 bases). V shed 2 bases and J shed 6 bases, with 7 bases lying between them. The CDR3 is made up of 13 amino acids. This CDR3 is CASSLQGAGELFF. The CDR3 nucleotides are TGTGCCAGCAGTTTACAGGGCGCCGGGGAGCTGTTTTTT.

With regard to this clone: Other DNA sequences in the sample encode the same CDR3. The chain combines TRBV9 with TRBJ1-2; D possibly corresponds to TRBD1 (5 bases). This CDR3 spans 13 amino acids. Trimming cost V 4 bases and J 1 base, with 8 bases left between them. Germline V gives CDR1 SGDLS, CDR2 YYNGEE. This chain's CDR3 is CASSPGGNYGYTF. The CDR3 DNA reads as TGTGCCAGCAGCCCGGGGGGTAACTATGGCTACACCTTC.

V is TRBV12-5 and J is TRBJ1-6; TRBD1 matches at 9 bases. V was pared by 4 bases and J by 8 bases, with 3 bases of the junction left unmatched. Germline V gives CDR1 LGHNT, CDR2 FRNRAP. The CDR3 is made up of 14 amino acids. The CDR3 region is CASGSGQGYSPLHF. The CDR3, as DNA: TGTGCTAGTGGTTCGGGACAGGGTTATTCACCCCTCCACTTT.

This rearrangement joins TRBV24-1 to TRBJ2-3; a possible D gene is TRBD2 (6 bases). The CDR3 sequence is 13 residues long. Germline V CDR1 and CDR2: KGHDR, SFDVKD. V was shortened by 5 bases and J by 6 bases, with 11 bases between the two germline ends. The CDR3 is CATSVRLADTQYF. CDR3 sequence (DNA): TGTGCCACCAGTGTTCGCCTAGCGGATACGCAGTATTTT.

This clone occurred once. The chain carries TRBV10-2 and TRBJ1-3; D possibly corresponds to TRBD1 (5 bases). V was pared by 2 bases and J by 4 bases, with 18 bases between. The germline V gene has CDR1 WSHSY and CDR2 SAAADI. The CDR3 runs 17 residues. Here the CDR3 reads CASSERSWAGSGNTIYF. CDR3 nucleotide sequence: TGCGCCAGCAGTGAGAGATCTTGGGCAGGGTCCGGAAACACCATATATTTT.

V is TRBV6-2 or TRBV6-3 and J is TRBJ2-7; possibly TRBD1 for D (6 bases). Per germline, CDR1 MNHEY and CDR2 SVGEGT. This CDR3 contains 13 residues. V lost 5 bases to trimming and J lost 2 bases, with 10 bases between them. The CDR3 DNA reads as TGTGCCAGCAGTCGCCGGGACACCTACGAGCAGTACGTC. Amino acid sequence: CASSRRDTYEQYV.

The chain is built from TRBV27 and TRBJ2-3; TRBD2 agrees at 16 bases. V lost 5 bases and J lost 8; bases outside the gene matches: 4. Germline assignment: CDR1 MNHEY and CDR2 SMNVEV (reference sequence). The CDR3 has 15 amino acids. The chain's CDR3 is CASSPGTSGRVTQYF. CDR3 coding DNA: TGTGCCAGCAGTCCCGGGACTAGCGGGAGGGTTACGCAGTATTTT.

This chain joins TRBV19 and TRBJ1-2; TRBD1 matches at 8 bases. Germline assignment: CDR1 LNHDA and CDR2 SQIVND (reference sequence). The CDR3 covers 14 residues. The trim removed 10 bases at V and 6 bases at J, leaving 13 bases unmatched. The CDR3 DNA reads TGTGCCATTGCGGACAGGGCGAAACAACATGGCTACACCTTC. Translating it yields CAIADRAKQHGYTF.

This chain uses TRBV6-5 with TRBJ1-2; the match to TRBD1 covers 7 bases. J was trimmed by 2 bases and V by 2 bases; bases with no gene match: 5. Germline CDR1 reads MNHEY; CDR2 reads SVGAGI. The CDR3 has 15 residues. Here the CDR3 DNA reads TGTGCCAGCAGTTACAATTTCAGGGGGAACTATGGCTACACCTTC. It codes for CASSYNFRGNYGYTF.

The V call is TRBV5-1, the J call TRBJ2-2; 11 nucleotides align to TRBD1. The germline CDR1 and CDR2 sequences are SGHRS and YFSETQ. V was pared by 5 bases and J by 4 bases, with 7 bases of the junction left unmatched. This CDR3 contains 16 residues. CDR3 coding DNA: TGCGCCAGCAGTTCGGACAGGGGGCTTCGCACCGGGGAGCTGTTTTTT. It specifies CASSSDRGLRTGELFF.

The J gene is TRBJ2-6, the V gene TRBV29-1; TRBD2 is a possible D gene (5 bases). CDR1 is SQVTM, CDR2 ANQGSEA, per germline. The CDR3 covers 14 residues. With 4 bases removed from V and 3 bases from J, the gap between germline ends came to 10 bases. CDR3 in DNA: TGCAGCGTTGGGCCCCGGGGTGGGGCCAACGTCCTGACTTTC. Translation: CSVGPRGGANVLTF.

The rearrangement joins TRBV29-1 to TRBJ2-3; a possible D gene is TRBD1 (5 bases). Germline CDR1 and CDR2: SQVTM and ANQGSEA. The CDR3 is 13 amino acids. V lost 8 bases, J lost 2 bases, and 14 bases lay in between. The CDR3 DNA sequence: TGCAGCAGTGACCAGGGTCTCACAGATACGCAGTATTTT. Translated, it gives CSSDQGLTDTQYF.